The count of the clone carrying this T cell receptor (beta chain) is one. Its target is not known. This specimen comes from a study of cytomegalovirus exposure and HLA in healthy donors. Background on the study: Within an early data release were 80 million to 90 million unique TCRs drawn from HLA-typed donors. Findings of the study overall: Near-uniform donor sequencing depth was presumed by presence/absence analyses. It emerged from a later analysis that several of the most significant clusters appeared to be linked to common viral pathogens.

The CDR3 consists of 15 residues. The ends lost 0 bases at V and 7 bases at J; junction bases unmatched: 7. Germline CDR1 reads SGDLS; CDR2 reads YYNGEE. The PCR used 60 Vbeta and 13 Jbeta primers. Clones were sequenced by immunoSEQ multiplex PCR, and TCRdb holds only the in-frame ones, with some missing. The sample consists of around 150,000 clones, approximately 88% of them appearing once. The sequence was collected from a woman younger than 30 in good health and CMV-seronegative. The sample comprised PBMCs. The chain employs TRBV9 and TRBJ2-7; the match to TRBD1 covers 10 bases. The CDR3 reads CASSVGGQGSREQYF. The CDR3 coding sequence is TGTGCCAGCAGCGTAGGGGGACAGGGGAGTAGAGAGCAGTACTTC.